This TCR beta chain came from a study of early T cells in non-severe SARS-CoV-2 infection (dated by TCRdb to the early 2020s). Some background on the complete study: TCR sequencing used bulk RNA from unsorted whole blood, so alpha and beta chains could not be paired. General conclusions and limits of the study: VDJdb matching was skewed toward anti-spike CD8 responses, so virus-specific expansions were likely underestimated and private and CD4 specificities were missed.

This clonotype was found many times. Which antigen it targets is not known. The input lacks base qualities; no much larger clone sits a single base away. Set within a cohort of healthcare workers in London, UK, this nested case-control study involved weekly PCR testing of nasopharyngeal swabs along with blood sampling. Healthcare workers were recruited between 23 and 31 March 2020, during the week of the UK lockdown, and were followed weekly for up to roughly 15 weeks. The germline V gene specifies MNHEY as CDR1 and SVGEGT as CDR2. The CDR3 runs 15 amino acids, cysteine and phenylalanine included. Only the CDR3 DNA stays, 45 bases, in frame from base 1. A distance of 14 bases separates the germline ends of V and J, which lose 5 bases and 3 bases respectively. Receptor amplification or capture employed 5' RACE. TCRdb shows the sequencer as NextSeq 500. Unique molecular identifiers were attached to individual cDNA molecules in the TCR library protocol so that sequencing error and PCR bias could be corrected. TCR alpha and beta chains were both sequenced, and the abundances of alpha and beta sequences in each sample were closely correlated with each other. The original pipeline was this. Decombinator V4 was used to annotate TCR sequences for V gene, J gene and CDR3. TCRs were defined as expanded if a significant change between any two time points was detected under a Poisson model with p below 0.0001. TCR abundances were normalised to the total number of TCRs sequenced per sample and expressed as counts per million. TRAV1-2 paired with TRAJ12, TRAJ20 or TRAJ33 defined MAIT TCRs, while TRAV10 paired with TRAJ18 defined iNKT TCRs. VDJdb, accessed on 1 November 2021, was searched for TCRs annotated for CMV, EBV and SARS-CoV-2, and TCRs annotated for more than one antigen were excluded. TCRdb redid the processing of the public reads, applying fastp at Q25 and MiXCR, and retained in-frame beta chains. All rows with the same CDR3 protein become a single entry with the most common DNA and genes. These V and J calls derive from TCRdb rather than the authors' analysis. This sample gives around 60,000 distinct CDR3 sequences in total; 10% of them show up just once. The top ten clonotypes cover over 8.5% of the sample.

In this chain, TRBV6-2 or TRBV6-3 is recombined with TRBJ1-5, with TRBD1 tentatively as D gene (5 bases match). This clonotype was obtained from an adult who was a healthcare worker with PCR-confirmed SARS-CoV-2 infection or an uninfected control (not recorded which). Sequencing used whole blood. The encoded CDR3 is CASSVQGPINQPQHF. The nucleotide sequence is given as TGTGCCAGCAGTGTGCAGGGTCCCATCAATCAGCCCCAGCATTTT.